The clone carrying this T cell receptor beta chain turned up a few times. The source of the sample is a study of beta chain features in type 1 diabetes. Expressed TCRB transcripts were sequenced because the isolated RNA had all been reverse transcribed beforehand. The method was immunoSEQ multiplex PCR; TCRdb's version includes in-frame clones alone and lacks a portion of them. The sample shows 970,000 or so clones, roughly 16% of them seen only once. The trim removed 6 bases at V and 8 bases at J, leaving 6 bases unmatched. The CDR3 spans 13 residues. Germline CDR1 ENHRY, CDR2 SYGVKD. The sequence came from a woman between 18 and 29 years old in good health. The chain is built from TRBV10-3 and TRBJ2-2; TRBD2 agrees at 7 bases. What was sequenced was naive CD4+ T cells from blood. The CDR3 region has the DNA TGTGCCATCAGGCGGGAGTTTACTGGGGAGCTGTTTTTT. Its translation: CAIRREFTGELFF.